A selection of T cell receptor beta chains follows, all from one sample in a study of blood T cell repertoires in COVID-19. TCRdb's table, derived via immunoSEQ multiplex PCR, lists solely in-frame clones and lacks some. The sample carries 250,000 to 350,000 clones, around 89% recorded once. Sequencing was done on a sample of peripheral blood. The receptors were sampled from an older woman with acute or convalescent COVID-19. Both conserved end residues are part of each CDR3. D genes are given only for firm matches. Clone size is not always given. Where it is, it says once, few, many or a class for expanded clones.

TGTGCCAGCAGCCAAGTGCTAGGGAAAGGGGCTGAAAAACTGTTTTTT	CASSQVLGKGAEKLFF	16	.	TRBV3-1/TRBV3-2	TRBJ1-4	.
TGTGCCAGCAGTACAATTCCGGGACAGGTTAGCACAGATACGCAGTATTTT	CASSTIPGQVSTDTQYF	17	TRBD1	TRBV27	TRBJ2-3	once
TGTGCCAGCAGCGTAGCCGGGAGCTCTGGAAACACCATATATTTT	CASSVAGSSGNTIYF	15	.	TRBV9	TRBJ1-3	.
TGTGCCAGCTCACCGGAAAATCAGGGTTATGAGCAGTTCTTC	CASSPENQGYEQFF	14	.	TRBV18	TRBJ2-1	.
TGTGCCAGCAGCTTAGATACCAGCGGGGACCCCTTTTACAATGAGCAGTTCTTC	CASSLDTSGDPFYNEQFF	18	TRBD2	TRBV11-2	TRBJ2-1	.
TGCGCCAGCAGCTTCGGGCGGGGGCTTAGCGTTCTGTCGGAGACCCAGTACTTC	CASSFGRGLSVLSETQYF	18	.	TRBV5-1	TRBJ2-5	.
TGTGCCAGCAGCCCAGGACAGGGCCATGAAAAACTGTTTTTT	CASSPGQGHEKLFF	14	TRBD1	TRBV7-2	TRBJ1-4	.
TGTGCCAGCAGCGGGACAGGATTGGATGGCTACACCTTC	CASSGTGLDGYTF	13	TRBD1	TRBV7-2	TRBJ1-2	.
TGCGCCAGCAGCCAGGGCCACACGAAGGACACTGAAGCTTTCTTT	CASSQGHTKDTEAFF	15	.	TRBV4-1	TRBJ1-1	.
TGTGCCAGCAGCTCTCCCCACGACAAATCTGGGGCCAACGTCCTGACTTTC	CASSSPHDKSGANVLTF	17	.	TRBV9	TRBJ2-6	.
TGTGCCAGCAGTTTGCTACAGGGCTATGGCTACACCTTC	CASSLLQGYGYTF	13	.	TRBV28	TRBJ1-2	.
TGTGCCAGCCTGGACAGGGGTCGGGCTGAAGCTTTCTTT	CASLDRGRAEAFF	13	TRBD1	TRBV19	TRBJ1-1	.
TGTGCCAGCAGTCTCGGGACAGGGGCCGGCACCATATATTTT	CASSLGTGAGTIYF	14	TRBD1	TRBV27	TRBJ1-3	.
TGCAGCGTTGAGGTGGGACAGGGGGCATACGAGCAGTACTTC	CSVEVGQGAYEQYF	14	TRBD1	TRBV29-1	TRBJ2-7	.
TGTGCCAGCAGCCAAGTGTCCAGGGCTGGCTACACCTTC	CASSQVSRAGYTF	13	.	TRBV3-1/TRBV3-2	TRBJ1-2	.
TGCGCCAGCAGCTCAAATACAGGGGGAACTGAAGCTTTCTTT	CASSSNTGGTEAFF	14	TRBD1	TRBV5-1	TRBJ1-1	.
TGTGCCAGTAGTATAGGTGACTACCCCGGGCGGGAGACCCAGTACTTC	CASSIGDYPGRETQYF	16	.	TRBV19	TRBJ2-5	.
TGTGCCGGGGGACTAGCGGGCGGAGGGGGAGATACGCAGTATTTT	CAGGLAGGGGDTQYF	15	TRBD2	TRBV2	TRBJ2-3	once
TGTGCCAGCAGCTTGCACAGGGGCTATGGCTACACCTTC	CASSLHRGYGYTF	13	TRBD1	TRBV5-6	TRBJ1-2	.
TGTGCCAGCACTTTAGAGAGGTATAGCAATCAGCCCCAGCATTTT	CASTLERYSNQPQHF	15	.	TRBV28	TRBJ1-5	.
TGTGCCTGTTGGGCTAGCGGGGCGAACACCGGGGAGCTGTTTTTT	CACWASGANTGELFF	15	TRBD2	TRBV2	TRBJ2-2	.
TGTGCCAGCTCACCTATATTAAACCGGGACAGAAACTATGGCTACACCTTC	CASSPILNRDRNYGYTF	17	TRBD1	TRBV18	TRBJ1-2	.
TGTGCCAGTAGTATAGATTCCAGTGGCGGCTACACCTTC	CASSIDSSGGYTF	13	.	TRBV19	TRBJ1-2	once
TGTGCCAGCAGCGGACAGGGCAGCAAAAACATTCAGTACTTC	CASSGQGSKNIQYF	14	TRBD1	TRBV6-5	TRBJ2-4	.
TGCGCCAGCAGCCAAGATCCAGTAGCGGGGTCCTACAATGAGCAGTTCTTC	CASSQDPVAGSYNEQFF	17	TRBD2	TRBV4-1	TRBJ2-1	few
TGCAGCGTTTTCACAGGGGGCCCTCTAGAACTGTTTTTT	CSVFTGGPLELFF	13	TRBD1	TRBV29-1	TRBJ1-4	.
TGTGCCAGCAGTGAAGCGCGGAGCACCGGGGAGCTGTTTTTT	CASSEARSTGELFF	14	.	TRBV2	TRBJ2-2	.
TGCAGCGTTGCGGCAGGTAGCAATCAGCCCCAGCATTTT	CSVAAGSNQPQHF	13	.	TRBV29-1	TRBJ1-5	.
TGTGCCAGCAGCGCCGGGACAGGGGACTCTAGAATTAGCAATCAGCCCCAGCATTTT	CASSAGTGDSRISNQPQHF	19	TRBD1	TRBV7-8	TRBJ1-5	few
TGTGCCAGCAGCGTAGAGGGACAGGGGGCTCAAGAGACCCAGTACTTC	CASSVEGQGAQETQYF	16	TRBD1	TRBV9	TRBJ2-5	.
TGTGCCAGCAGCGCCGGGACAGCCTATGGCTACACCTTC	CASSAGTAYGYTF	13	TRBD1	TRBV9	TRBJ1-2	.
TGTGCCAGCAGCTTCGGACTAGCAGAAGATGAGCAGTTCTTC	CASSFGLAEDEQFF	14	TRBD2	TRBV7-9	TRBJ2-1	once
TGTGCCAGTAATTCACAGGGGGGTTTATCTCAGCCCCAGCATTTT	CASNSQGGLSQPQHF	15	TRBD1	TRBV19	TRBJ1-5	.
TGTGCCAGCAGTGCTCGCCCCCTGCTCCCGGGACACATCTATTGCAATCAGCCCCAGCATTTT	CASSARPLLPGHIYCNQPQHF	21	.	TRBV21-1	TRBJ1-5	once
TGTGCCAGCAGCTTAGTTCCAGGGGGCGCATCTGGAAACACCATATATTTT	CASSLVPGGASGNTIYF	17	TRBD1	TRBV7-2	TRBJ1-3	once
TGTGCCAGCAGCTTATGGAGGGGGGGCAGGTCTAATGAAAAACTGTTTTTT	CASSLWRGGRSNEKLFF	17	.	TRBV7-2	TRBJ1-4	once
TGTGCCAGCAGCCAAGATCCCCAGGGGGGAGAGACCCAGTACTTC	CASSQDPQGGETQYF	15	.	TRBV4-2	TRBJ2-5	.
TGTGCCAGCAGACCGAACAGTGGATTTAGCAATCAGCCCCAGCATTTT	CASRPNSGFSNQPQHF	16	.	TRBV27	TRBJ1-5	.
TGTGCCAGCATCGACAGGAAGTATGGCTACACCTTC	CASIDRKYGYTF	12	.	TRBV27	TRBJ1-2	.
TGTGCCAGCAGCCCACAGAGAACCTACGAGCAGTACTTC	CASSPQRTYEQYF	13	.	TRBV12-3/TRBV12-4	TRBJ2-7	.
TGTGCCAGCATGGGCAGGATTGCACTTTCACCCCTCCACTTT	CASMGRIALSPLHF	14	.	TRBV9	TRBJ1-6	.
TGTGCCACCAGCAGAGACCCAAGGAGCTCCTACAATGAGCAGTTCTTC	CATSRDPRSSYNEQFF	16	.	TRBV15	TRBJ2-1	.
TGTGCCAGCAGCTCGGGGGGGACTCACAACACCGGGGAGCTGTTTTTT	CASSSGGTHNTGELFF	16	TRBD2	TRBV11-3	TRBJ2-2	.
TGTGCCAGCAGCTTAGGGTCAGGGGAAGGCTACACCTTC	CASSLGSGEGYTF	13	.	TRBV7-9	TRBJ1-2	.
TGTGCCAGCAGCTCCGACAGGGGGCACGAGCAGTACTTC	CASSSDRGHEQYF	13	TRBD1	TRBV11-2	TRBJ2-7	.
TGTGCCAGTAGTAGGGACCCGGGCAGGGGCGACAATCAGCCCCAGCATTTT	CASSRDPGRGDNQPQHF	17	.	TRBV19	TRBJ1-5	.
TGTGCCAGAAAGGCGCGGGACACCGGGGAGCTGTTTTTT	CARKARDTGELFF	13	.	TRBV4-2	TRBJ2-2	.
TGTGCCAGCAGTTACCAAACCTTGACTGCAACTAATGAAAAACTGTTTTTT	CASSYQTLTATNEKLFF	17	.	TRBV28	TRBJ1-4	.
TGTGCCAGCAGCTTAGGACAGGAGCGTCGTGCCACCATATATTTT	CASSLGQERRATIYF	15	.	TRBV11-2	TRBJ1-3	.
TGCGCCAGCAGCTTGGTGGCTAGCGGGGCGTACGAGCAGTACTTC	CASSLVASGAYEQYF	15	TRBD2	TRBV5-1	TRBJ2-7	.